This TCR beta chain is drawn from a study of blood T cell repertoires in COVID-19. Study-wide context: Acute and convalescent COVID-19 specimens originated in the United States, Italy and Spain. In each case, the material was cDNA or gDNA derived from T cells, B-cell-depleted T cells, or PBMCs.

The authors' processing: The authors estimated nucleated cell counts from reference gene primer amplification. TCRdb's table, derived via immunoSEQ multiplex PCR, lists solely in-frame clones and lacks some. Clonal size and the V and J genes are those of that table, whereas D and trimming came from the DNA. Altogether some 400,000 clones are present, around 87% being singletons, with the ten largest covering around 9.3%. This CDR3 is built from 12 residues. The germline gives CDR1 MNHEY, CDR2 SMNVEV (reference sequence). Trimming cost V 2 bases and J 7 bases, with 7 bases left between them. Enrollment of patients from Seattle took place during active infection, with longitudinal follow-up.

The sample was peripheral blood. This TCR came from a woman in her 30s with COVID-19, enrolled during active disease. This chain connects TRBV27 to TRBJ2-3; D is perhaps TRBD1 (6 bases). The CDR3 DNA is TGTGCCAGCAGTTTAACAGGGCATACGCAGTATTTT. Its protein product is CASSLTGHTQYF.